These 26 T cell receptor beta chains share one sample of origin, sequenced in a study of Tregs in tolerant kidney transplant recipients (dated by TCRdb to between 2017 and 2020). This specimen's time point label, per the study, means: 6 months after combined kidney and bone marrow transplant. The transplants used related donors along with nonmyeloablative bone marrow transplantation, and in the human trials mixed chimerism was transient. The library was made by the immunoSEQ multiplex PCR assay. TCRdb re-hosts the immuneACCESS table, in-frame sequences only. Its copies lack some clones; in the studies checked, an unresolved V gene accounts for under half of them, and the cause for the rest is not known. The sample contains roughly 64,000 clones, 87% of them found a single time. The leading ten clones occupy about 4% of the sample. This specimen was CD4+ T cells from blood (PBMCs), taken 6 months after the transplant. These receptors were collected from a human patient who received a combined kidney and bone marrow transplant. Following transplantation, part of the T cell population may be supplied by the graft donor rather than the patient.

V usage is TRBV5-6 and J usage is TRBJ2-7; 9 bases map to TRBD1. The CDR3 extends over 13 amino acids. Per germline, CDR1 SGHDT and CDR2 YYEEEE. The junction had 7 bases not matched to a gene; V was cut back by 6 bases and J by 6 bases. CDR3 sequence reads: CASTRDRVAEQYF. CDR3 bases: TGTGCCAGCACACGGGACAGGGTAGCCGAGCAGTACTTC.

This sequence joins TRBV7-9 and TRBJ2-5, with 10 bases identical to TRBD2. Germline CDR1 reads SEHNR; CDR2 reads FQNEAQ (reference sequence). The CDR3 extends over 16 amino acids. V lost 5 bases to trimming and J lost 0 bases; unmatched junction nucleotides: 6. DNA for the CDR3: TGTGCCAGCAGCCCTCGTAGCGGGGGGTACCAAGAGACCCAGTACTTC. Protein product: CASSPRSGGYQETQYF.

This clone was seen only a few times. This rearrangement joins TRBV6-6 to TRBJ2-7, with TRBD1 identical over 10 bases. The CDR3 has 15 residues. The junction had 3 bases not matched to a gene; V was cut back by 2 bases and J by 2 bases. CDR1 is MNHNY, CDR2 SVGAGI, per germline (reference sequence). CDR3 sequence (DNA): TGTGCCAGCAGTTACCCAGGACAGGGGGCCTACGAGCAGTACTTC. Encoded protein: CASSYPGQGAYEQYF.

The V gene is TRBV7-3, the J gene TRBJ2-1; 7 positions match TRBD2. The CDR3 is 17 amino acids. The J segment lost 6 bases and the V segment lost 1 base, leaving 12 bases of the junction unmatched. CDR1 is SGHTA and CDR2 is FQGTGA in the germline V gene. This chain's CDR3 is CASSLMGDGLGGNEQFF. In nucleotides, the CDR3 is TGTGCCAGCAGCTTAATGGGGGATGGACTAGGTGGCAATGAGCAGTTCTTC.

The chain links TRBV27 to TRBJ2-7, with D possibly TRBD1 on 5 matching bases. Between the trimmed V and J ends, which lost 2 bases and 0 bases, there was a span of 11 bases. CDR3 size: 15 residues. Germline-derived CDR1 and CDR2 are MNHEY and SMNVEV (reference sequence). The CDR3 nucleotides read TGTGCCAGCAGTTTAGGACACCTGAGCTCCTACGAGCAGTACTTC. Protein sequence: CASSLGHLSSYEQYF.

Worth noting for this clone: Additional DNA sequences in this sample encode the identical CDR3. This chain's CDR3 is CASSQGPGRVDSPLHF. DNA for the CDR3: TGTGCCAGCAGCCAGGGCCCGGGCAGGGTAGATTCACCCCTCCACTTT. The chain links TRBV4-2 to TRBJ1-6; TRBD1 might be the D (5 bases). This CDR3 has 16 residues. V lost 3 bases and J lost 8, with 17 bases in between. Germline CDR1 reads LGHNA; CDR2 reads YNFKEQ.

This chain joins TRBV19 and TRBJ2-5, with 7 bases fitting TRBD2. Germline CDR1 is LNHDA and CDR2 is SQIVND (reference sequence). The CDR3 consists of 15 residues. The V segment lost 7 bases and the J segment 5 bases; nucleotides outside the gene matches: 13. This CDR3 reads CASTPIGGSGETQYF. DNA for the CDR3: TGTGCCAGTACCCCAATTGGCGGGAGTGGTGAGACCCAGTACTTC.

J is TRBJ1-5 and V is TRBV5-6; TRBD1 matches 7 bases. The CDR3 spans 16 residues. V was clipped by 4 bases and J by 6 bases; unmatched bases: 13. Germline-derived CDR1 and CDR2 are SGHDT and YYEEEE. Here the CDR3 DNA reads TGTGCCAGCAGCACCCGGACAGGTGGTTCATCTCAGCCCCAGCATTTT. It codes for CASSTRTGGSSQPQHF.

V is TRBV7-3 and J is TRBJ2-1, with a possible D match to TRBD2 (7 bases). Trimming removed 1 base from V and 0 bases from J, with 13 bases in between. This CDR3 contains 17 residues. Germline V gene data show CDR1 as SGHTA and CDR2 as FQGTGA. The CDR3 nucleotides read TGTGCCAGCAGCTTAATCCGGGGGGCGAGCTCCTACAATGAGCAGTTCTTC. Translation gives CASSLIRGASSYNEQFF.

This chain connects TRBV6-5 to TRBJ1-6; D is undetermined. V lost 0 bases and J 10 bases, leaving 13 bases between the germline ends. Germline assignment: CDR1 MNHEY and CDR2 SVGAGI. The CDR3 totals 15 residues. The CDR3, as DNA: TGTGCCAGCAGTTACTCTGTGGTGCCTAGGTCACCCCTCCACTTT. Translation gives CASSYSVVPRSPLHF.

The chain combines TRBV10-3 with TRBJ1-2, with 7 bases that match TRBD1. V lost 3 bases and J lost 6; bases outside the gene matches: 10. The CDR3 loop spans 15 amino acids. Germline V gene data show CDR1 as ENHRY and CDR2 as SYGVKD. CDR3 sequence: CAISDQRTGPNGYTF. The CDR3 DNA sequence: TGTGCCATCAGTGACCAGAGGACAGGTCCCAATGGCTACACCTTC.

J is TRBJ2-3 and V is TRBV4-1, with TRBD2 matching 15 bases. Germline assignment: CDR1 MGHRA and CDR2 YSYEKL. Trimming took 4 bases from V and 1 from J; bases not matched to a gene: 0. The CDR3 has 16 residues. The CDR3 DNA sequence: TGCGCCAGCAGCCGGACTAGCGGGAGGGGCACAGATACGCAGTATTTT. This codes for CASSRTSGRGTDTQYF.

The rearrangement uses TRBV9 and TRBJ2-1; maybe TRBD1 (6 bases). This CDR3 spans 14 amino acids. V dropped 0 bases and J dropped 6 bases, with 10 bases sitting between them. CDR1 is SGDLS, CDR2 YYNGEE, per germline. The CDR3 loop reads CASSVGRRGNEQFF. In DNA, the CDR3 is TGTGCCAGCAGCGTAGGTCGCAGGGGCAATGAGCAGTTCTTC. The full variable domain, its missing parts supplied by reference TRBV9 and TRBJ2-1, is DSGVTQTPKHLITATGQRVTLRCSPRSGDLSVYWYQQSLDQGLQFLIQYYNGEERAKGNILERFSAQQFPDLHSELNLSSLELGDSALYFCASSVGRRGNEQFFGPGTRLTVL.

The gene calls are TRBV5-6 and TRBJ1-1; D is possibly TRBD1 (6 bases). This CDR3 has 15 residues. V dropped 2 bases and J dropped 1 base, with 12 bases sitting between them. Germline V gene lookup returns CDR1 SGHDT and CDR2 YYEEEE. The CDR3 DNA reads TGTGCCAGCAGCTTCGAGGGGGACCCGAACACTGAAGCTTTCTTT. It specifies CASSFEGDPNTEAFF. Using reference TRBV5-6 and TRBJ1-1 for the parts outside the CDR3, the full variable domain is DAGVTQSPTHLIKTRGQQVTLRCSPKSGHDTVSWYQQALGQGPQFIFQYYEEEERQRGNFPDRFSGHQFPNYSSELNVNALLLGDSALYLCASSFEGDPNTEAFFGQGTRLTVV.

The chain employs TRBV27 and TRBJ2-1, with D maybe TRBD2 (5 bases). CDR3 length equals 17 residues. Germline CDR1 reads MNHEY; CDR2 reads SMNVEV (reference sequence). V lost 10 bases and J lost 4, with 26 bases in between. This chain's CDR3 is CATLARRASAPYNEQFF. The CDR3 bases are TGTGCCACATTAGCGAGGCGGGCATCGGCCCCTTACAATGAGCAGTTCTTC.

This clone has just one count. Written as DNA, the CDR3 is TGTGCCAGCAGCACTAGCGGCTCCTACGAGCAGTACTTC. Its translation is CASSTSGSYEQYF. The J gene is TRBJ2-7, the V gene TRBV11-2; 8 nucleotides match TRBD2. The CDR3 is 13 residues long. The J segment lost 0 bases and the V segment lost 5 bases, leaving 0 bases of the junction unmatched. Germline CDR1 SGHAT, CDR2 FQNNGV.

The chain has TRBV6-5 and TRBJ2-5; possibly TRBD2 for D (5 bases). The CDR3 has 14 amino acids. Germline CDR1 MNHEY, CDR2 SVGAGI. The V and J ends lost 0 bases and 5 bases respectively, with 10 bases between them. The chain's CDR3 is CASSYSRAPETQYF. The CDR3 nucleotides read TGTGCCAGCAGTTACTCGAGGGCACCTGAGACCCAGTACTTC.

The CDR3 reads CASRNPGLFTEAFF. For the CDR3, the DNA is TGTGCCAGCAGGAATCCAGGGTTGTTCACTGAAGCTTTCTTT. V usage is TRBV6-1 and J usage is TRBJ1-1; tentative D call: TRBD1 (5 bases). Germline V gene sequence: CDR1 MNHNS, CDR2 SASEGT. The length of the CDR3 is 14 residues. Trimming shortened V by 6 bases and J by 4 bases, and 15 bases separated the two germline ends.

Written as DNA, the CDR3 is TGTGCCAGCAGCCCGCGTCCCGGGACAGGGGCCACTGAAGCTTTCTTT. Its protein product is CASSPRPGTGATEAFF. The V gene is TRBV7-9, the J gene TRBJ1-1; 10 nucleotides align to TRBD1. There are 16 residues in the CDR3. V dropped 5 bases and J dropped 4; count of bases not matched to a gene: 10. The germline V gene encodes CDR1 SEHNR and CDR2 FQNEAQ (reference sequence).

V and J are TRBV7-6 and TRBJ1-3; 9 bases are a match to TRBD1. The length of the CDR3 is 15 residues. J gave up 4 bases and V 1 base, and 2 bases lay outside the gene matches. Germline loops: CDR1 SGHVS, CDR2 FNYEAQ. The CDR3 here is CASSLVTGGGNTIYF. In DNA, the CDR3 is TGTGCCAGCAGCTTAGTAACAGGGGGCGGAAACACCATATATTTT.

There are a few counts of this clone. The rearrangement joins TRBV11-3 to TRBJ2-1; 15 bases line up with TRBD2. The germline CDR1 and CDR2 sequences are SGHNT and YENEEA. CDR3 length equals 16 residues. With V trimmed by 5 bases and J by 9 bases, 8 bases remained unmatched. In DNA form, the CDR3 reads TGTGCCAGCAGCCTCATGGGACTAGCGGGAGGAGGTGAGCAGTTCTTC. It codes for CASSLMGLAGGGEQFF.

J is TRBJ1-1 and V is TRBV7-3, with D unresolved. Germline V gene lookup returns CDR1 SGHTA and CDR2 FQGTGA. This CDR3 is built from 14 residues. V was trimmed by 1 base and J by 0 bases, leaving 6 bases between them. As DNA, the CDR3 is TGTGCCAGCAGCTTAAACGGGTTGAACACTGAAGCTTTCTTT. It specifies CASSLNGLNTEAFF.

Only one count was recorded for this clone. The rearrangement uses TRBV29-1 and TRBJ2-1; 8 bases map to TRBD2. Germline V gene data show CDR1 as SQVTM and CDR2 as ANQGSEA. This CDR3 region has 13 residues. J lost 8 bases, V lost 8 bases, and 11 bases had no gene match. The CDR3 protein is CSFPRRGAHEQFF. CDR3 bases: TGCAGCTTCCCCCGGCGGGGGGCCCATGAGCAGTTCTTC.

The chain carries TRBV4-1 and TRBJ2-7; possible D gene TRBD2, 6 bases. This CDR3 has 14 residues. Trimming stripped 3 bases from V and 5 bases from J, with 14 bases between. The germline V gene has CDR1 MGHRA and CDR2 YSYEKL. CDR3 sequence reads: CASSQGLKTHEQYF. Written as DNA, the CDR3 is TGCGCCAGCAGCCAGGGACTTAAGACCCACGAGCAGTACTTC.

The rearrangement joins TRBV5-5 to TRBJ2-2; 8 bases align to TRBD2. The V segment lost 1 base and the J segment 1 base; nucleotides outside the gene matches: 6. The CDR3 runs 17 residues. The V gene's germline CDR1 is SGHKS and CDR2 YYEKEE (reference sequence). The CDR3 DNA reads as TGTGCCAGCAGCTTGTTGCTCGCGGGGGGGAACACCGGGGAGCTGTTTTTT. Its translation is CASSLLLAGGNTGELFF.

The rearrangement joins TRBV12-5 to TRBJ2-1; 7 bases are a match to TRBD1. After removal of 0 bases from V and 0 bases from J, the junction contained 5 bases not matched to a gene. Germline lookup yields CDR1 LGHNT and CDR2 FRNRAP. The CDR3 contains 17 residues. The CDR3: CASGLVGTESSYNEQFF. As DNA, the CDR3 is TGTGCTAGTGGTTTGGTAGGGACAGAAAGCTCCTACAATGAGCAGTTCTTC. Drawing the rest from reference TRBV12-5 and TRBJ2-1, the complete variable domain is DARVTQTPRHKVTEMGQEVTMRCQPILGHNTVFWYRQTMMQGLELLAYFRNRAPLDDSGMPKDRFSAEMPDATLATLKIQPSEPRDSAVYFCASGLVGTESSYNEQFFGPGTRLTVL.